This T cell receptor (beta chain) was observed in a study of Ad26.COV2.S vaccination and SARS-CoV-2 variants (TCRdb year 2021). About the investigation overall: Donors in the vaccine arm were drawn from COV1001, a multicentre, randomized, double-blind, placebo-controlled phase I-IIa trial testing Ad26.COV2.S in healthy adults. Dosing of Ad26.COV2.S was intramuscular, at either 5x10^10 or 1x10^11 viral particles, delivered as one shot or as two shots spaced 56 days apart. Investigators did not know the trial group allocation while performing experiments and assessing outcomes. Trial participants were randomized into five groups of five: low-dose or high-dose Ad26.COV2.S given once or twice, or placebo on both occasions. A total of about 30 samples were included in the TCR-sequenced set, comprising around 20 Ad26.COV2.S vaccine recipients, 5 placebo recipients and 8 SARS-CoV-2 convalescent individuals. Sequencing of the TCRbeta repertoire served to evaluate the specificity and breadth of SARS-CoV-2-reactive T cell receptors following Ad26.COV2.S vaccination.

The label giving this sample's treatment or condition can be read as: some 19 received Ad26.COV2.S at low or high dose, single or two shots; a few received placebo; per-sample allocation not given. Repertoires of vaccine and placebo recipients were sequenced from samples taken on day 63 after the first injection. In Cohort 1b, about 27 adults aged 18-55 years were enrolled at a single site in Boston, USA, between 29 July and 7 August 2020. As a vaccine, Ad26.COV2.S was a replication-incompetent adenovirus type 26 vector that expressed a prefusion-stabilized SARS-CoV-2 spike protein derived from the original Wuhan strain. A remark on this clone: Its antigen has not been determined. Per-nucleotide qualities are absent, and no much larger clonotype sits a single base away.

Paper-wide results and their limitations: Compared with placebo recipients, Ad26.COV2.S recipients showed higher spike-specific TCR breadth (P = 0.0014). After vaccination, substantial breadth of spike-specific CD8+ and CD4+ T cell responses was reported. The authors noted that the TCR breadth and depth analyses may have underestimated total T cell responses. Comparing responses between vaccine doses or regimens was not something the study was powered to do. Vaccine and placebo recipients had similar non-spike TCR breadth, a finding consistent with the vaccine containing only spike.

The immunoSEQ Assay was the method used to sequence TCRbeta CDR3 regions. After extraction, genomic DNA underwent amplification by bias-controlled multiplex PCR, followed by high-throughput sequencing. The published analysis was carried out like this. To quantify the absolute abundance of every unique TCRbeta CDR3 region, sequences were collapsed and filtered. T cell fraction was estimated by normalizing TCRbeta template counts to usable DNA, which was measured by amplifying reference genes present in all nucleated cells. Repertoire TCRs were annotated as SARS-CoV-2-specific by exact matching of V gene, CDR3 amino acid sequence and J gene to a known reactive TCR set. The reference SARS-CoV-2 TCR set was obtained from MIRA and was filtered for enrichment in COVID-19-positive ImmuneCODE repertoires, whereby public or cross-reactive TCRs were removed. Using the MIRA antigens, annotated TCRs were further analysed by specific ORF or by position within an ORF. Depth was the summed frequency of annotated unique rearrangements, while breadth was defined as annotated unique rearrangements over total unique productive rearrangements. TCR breadth was compared between groups using two-sided Wilcoxon rank-sum tests. This is the immuneACCESS table as TCRdb keeps it, with only in-frame sequences that have V and J called. A part of the clones is gone; compared with another copy, unresolved V genes explain less than half, and the rest is unexplained. Clonal size and the V and J genes are those of that table, whereas D and trimming came from the DNA. Present in this sample are some 340,000 clones, around four fifths of which were seen just once. Approximately 2.1% of the sample belongs to the ten largest clones.

Sample: peripheral blood, taken in a trial of Ad26.COV2.S vaccine versus placebo. This receptor was identified in a person aged 18-65 years who received the Ad26.COV2.S COVID-19 vaccine or a placebo.

The CDR3 protein is CASSDRPRAGELFF. The bases read TGTGCCAGTAGTGACAGGCCCCGGGCGGGGGAGCTGTTTTTT. The chain links TRBV19 with TRBJ2-2; TRBD1 could be the D gene, as 6 bases match. Trimming takes 5 bases from V and 8 bases from J, and the germline ends sit 15 bases apart. The CDR3 starts with the cysteine, ends with the phenylalanine, and has 14 residues. Solely the CDR3 DNA is kept, with 42 bases framed from the first base. From a lookup of the germline V gene (reference sequence), CDR1 and CDR2 are LNHDA and SQIVND.